The present entry profiles one T cell receptor (beta chain) with its context. The target of this receptor is not known. Base qualities were left out, and no much larger clone turns up one base away. To prepare the library, PCR was applied. The instrument was an Illumina HiSeq 2500. Unique molecular identifiers were incorporated into TCR beta cDNA libraries to reduce PCR and sequencing biases. About 500,000 cDNA molecules were obtained for every 1 to 10 million input T cells, so each molecule roughly corresponded to one T cell. The patient libraries were prepared and sequenced using the same protocol as the earlier healthy control dataset. Within a given batch, samples were prepared together, multiplexed and sequenced on the same HiSeq lane. Concerning the study's data processing: Raw barcoded reads were processed with MIGEC, and single-read molecular identifier groups were discarded before consensus assembly and CDR3 extraction. VDJtools was used for post-analysis of the clonotype tables, with diversity normalized by down-sampling every dataset to the smallest sample size. To correct batch-related cross-sample contamination, repertoire overlap clustering matched CDR3 amino acid sequences but not nucleotide sequences. The public reads were reprocessed in TCRdb via fastp at Q25 and MiXCR, keeping in-frame beta chains. Each CDR3 protein gets just one entry, which takes the most common genes and DNA from the rows behind it. These V and J calls originate from TCRdb's pipeline instead of the authors' own analysis. Counted in this sample were hundreds of thousands of distinct CDR3 sequences; less than 40% of them appeared once. The ten largest clonotypes hold under 15% of the sample.

These data come from a study of post-analysis software for immune sequencing data (dated by TCRdb to the mid-2010s). As for the study more broadly: Relapsing-remitting, secondary progressive and progressive-relapsing multiple sclerosis were recorded as disease courses, and subtype annotation was lacking for some patients. Patient repertoires were compared against around twelve previously published healthy control repertoires from donors aged about 6 to 27 years. A subset of samples was prepared in parallel using single-end sample barcoding, then pooled and co-amplified after Illumina adapter ligation. General study outcomes and caveats: Multiple sclerosis patients had significantly lower normalized Chao1 diversity than controls, a result that suggests substantial peripheral T-cell clonal expansion. Patients showed significantly higher frequencies than controls for several TRBV segments, among them TRBV5-6, TRBV5-1 and TRBV20-1. The control group was slightly older than the multiple sclerosis patient group. Direct clustering with F measure showed strong co-clustering of samples prepared in the same batch, prompting a batch-effect correction.

To demonstrate the VDJtools post-analysis software, the study profiled TCR beta repertoires from the peripheral blood of some 13 young patients with multiple sclerosis. The patients with multiple sclerosis were children and adolescents between about 6 and 17 years of age. CDR1 is given as SGHAT and CDR2 as FQDESV, both from the germline V gene (reference sequence). V drops 2 bases and J drops 8 bases, leaving 17 bases in between. Including the terminal cysteine and phenylalanine, the CDR3 comprises 15 residues. Kept here is only the CDR3 DNA, which spans 45 bases and is read in frame from base 1. The V and J genes are TRBV11-1 and TRBJ2-3; the D gene is perhaps TRBD1 or TRBD2, as each covers 5 bases. This sequence originates from a girl aged 10 to 17 with multiple sclerosis. Sequenced: blood. The nucleotide sequence reads TGTGCCAGCAGCTTAACTAGAGGGGCTCCAGGTACGCAGTATTTT. Translated, this gives CASSLTRGAPGTQYF.